This record concerns one T cell receptor beta chain sequence. The method was immunoSEQ multiplex PCR; TCRdb's version includes in-frame clones alone and lacks a portion of them. Of around 100,000 clones in the sample, 69% were seen once. This record comes from a study of blood T cell repertoires in COVID-19. As for the study in general: Spain, Italy and the United States supplied samples that represented acute and convalescent COVID-19. From T cells, B-cell-depleted T cells, or PBMCs came the material, which was cDNA or gDNA.

CDR1 is SGHTA, CDR2 FQGNSA, per germline. The V gene end was trimmed by 8 bases and the J gene end by 7 bases; junction bases not matched to a gene: 5. The CDR3 length is 13 residues. The genes are TRBV7-2 and TRBJ2-7, with TRBD2 matching over 13 bases. The sample consisted of peripheral blood. The source is an elderly man with acute or convalescent COVID-19. The CDR3 is CASQLAGGDEQYF. The CDR3 DNA follows: TGTGCCAGCCAACTAGCGGGAGGGGATGAGCAGTACTTC.